The T cell receptor beta chain described here comes from a study of blood T cell repertoires in COVID-19. Study in general: Sites in the United States, Italy and Spain provided acute and convalescent COVID-19 samples. T cells, B-cell-depleted T cells, or PBMCs provided the cDNA or gDNA that served as material.

Under the authors' procedure: Amplified reference gene primers provided the basis for estimating nucleated cell counts. TCRdb's copy holds only in-frame clones and misses some; the assay was immunoSEQ multiplex PCR. V and J calls and clone size are as listed in that table; D and trimming were resolved from the DNA. The sample has 25,000 to 35,000 clones, 70% to 80% seen once; the top ten hold over 40%. Per the germline V gene, CDR1 is MNHEY and CDR2 is SMNVEV (reference sequence). The CDR3 length is 15 residues. The ends lost 3 bases at V and 0 bases at J; junction bases unmatched: 5. The chain has TRBV27 and TRBJ2-7, with 7 nucleotides matching TRBD1. The material sequenced was peripheral blood. This TCR was recovered from a woman aged 70-85 years with acute or convalescent COVID-19. The CDR3 bases are TGTGCCAGCAGTTTGGGACAGTTGAGCTCCTACGAGCAGTACTTC. Protein: CASSLGQLSSYEQYF.